This paragraph reports one T cell receptor (beta chain). Its target is not known. This CDR3 region has 14 residues. The germline V and J ends were trimmed by 4 bases and 11 bases, with 20 bases remaining between them. Per the germline V gene, CDR1 is MGHDK and CDR2 is SYGVNS. This specimen comes from a study of cytomegalovirus exposure and HLA in healthy donors. Broader study findings: The authors excluded some V segments, including TRBV6-2 and TRBV6-3, as indistinguishable. The authors later found TCR association rates varying by HLA locus, with DRB1 most and HLA-C fewest. CMV serostatus was the only immune exposure information that was available.

Researchers ran the PCR with 60 Vbeta and 13 Jbeta primers. Profiled with immunoSEQ multiplex PCR; TCRdb holds only in-frame clones, not every one. The top ten clones hold about 2.9% of a sample with some 130,000 clones, 76% of them seen once. The rearrangement uses TRBV25-1 and TRBJ2-5; possibly TRBD1 for D (5 bases). The specimen sequenced was PBMCs. The sequence was obtained from a man between 35 and 55 years old in good health and CMV-seronegative. The CDR3 nucleotides are TGTGCCAGCAGTGGTAGGGGCGTACCGACGGAGCAGTACTTC. Protein: CASSGRGVPTEQYF.